These 12 T cell receptor beta chains share one sample of origin, sequenced in a study of naive and memory T cell subsets. General study findings and limits: Especially in CD8 cells, naive repertoires contained a few larger clonotypes, possibly CD45RA-re-expressing memory cells.

No antigen has been identified for these receptors. An equimolar mix of two oligonucleotides served as the beta constant-region primer for TRBC1 and TRBC2. Four rounds of PCR amplified the ligated cDNA using nested alpha and beta constant-region primers plus SP2. Using its own MiXCR run on the UMI-ligation and nested PCR reads, TCRdb lists one record per CDR3 protein. This table holds approximately 150,000 distinct CDR3 sequences, over 20% found once. Sequenced input: naive CD4+ T cells from blood. These receptors were taken from a human donor in good health.

The chain joins TRBV4-1 to TRBJ1-5; D ambiguous. V dropped 0 bases and J dropped 2 bases, with 11 bases sitting between them. CDR3 size: 16 residues. Germline V gene lookup returns CDR1 MGHRA and CDR2 YSYEKL. For the CDR3, the DNA is TGCGCCAGCAGCCAAGATCGGGGAGGCGGCAATCAGCCCCAGCATTTT. Residues: CASSQDRGGGNQPQHF.

This clonotype showed up just a few times. The genes are TRBV15 and TRBJ2-7; no firm D call. This CDR3 region has 16 residues. With 4 bases removed from V and 6 bases from J, the gap between germline ends came to 22 bases. Germline V gives CDR1 LNHNV, CDR2 YYDKDF (reference sequence). The CDR3 DNA is TGTGCCACCAGCAAAGGGTCGGATTACGGAAGGCGCGAGCAGTACTTC. Protein sequence: CATSKGSDYGRREQYF.

CDR3 in DNA: TGCAGCGTTGTGTCTAGCGGGAATACAGATACGCAGTATTTT. It encodes CSVVSSGNTDTQYF. The J gene is TRBJ2-3, the V gene TRBV29-1, with 9 positions matching TRBD2. Germline assignment: CDR1 SQVTM and CDR2 ANQGSEA. There are 14 residues in the CDR3. The ends lost 4 bases at V and 3 bases at J; junction bases unmatched: 5.

This clonotype was observed a handful of times. The chain joins TRBV7-9 to TRBJ1-1, with D perhaps matching TRBD1 (6 bases). V was shortened by 8 bases and J by 6 bases, with 19 bases between the two germline ends. Germline assignment: CDR1 SEHNR and CDR2 FQNEAQ (reference sequence). The CDR3 spans 14 residues. This chain's CDR3 is CASSLAQGKSEAFF. The DNA of the CDR3 is TGTGCCAGCTCTTTGGCACAGGGAAAATCTGAAGCTTTCTTT.

The chain recombines TRBV4-2 with TRBJ2-3; D remains unclear. V was clipped by 1 base and J by 0 bases, with 8 bases between them. The CDR3 consists of 15 residues. Germline CDR1 and CDR2: LGHNA and YNFKEQ. This CDR3 reads CASSQGQESTDTQYF. The CDR3 DNA reads TGTGCCAGCAGCCAAGGGCAGGAGAGCACAGATACGCAGTATTTT.

Only a few counts were recorded for this clonotype. The chain combines TRBV3-1 with TRBJ1-1; weak D call: TRBD1 (5 bases). The CDR3 is 14 amino acids. Germline V CDR1 and CDR2: LGHDT, YNNKEL (reference sequence). V was pared by 3 bases and J by 1 base, with 9 bases between. In DNA form, the CDR3 reads TGTGCCAGCAGCCAGCGGGGGACGAACACTGAAGCTTTCTTT. Translating it yields CASSQRGTNTEAFF.

The J gene is TRBJ2-1, the V gene TRBV7-9; the D gene is possibly TRBD1 (8 bases). V lost 4 bases to trimming and J lost 5 bases, with 15 bases between them. Germline V gives CDR1 SEHNR, CDR2 FQNEAQ (reference sequence). There are 15 residues in the CDR3. CDR3 in amino acids: CASSSTGEGHNEQFF. For the CDR3, the DNA is TGTGCCAGCAGCTCGACAGGGGAGGGGCACAATGAGCAGTTCTTC.

This chain joins TRBV20-1 and TRBJ2-7, with a weak D call TRBD1 (6 bases). The germline gives CDR1 DFQATT, CDR2 SNEGSKA (reference sequence). With 6 bases removed from V and 3 bases from J, the gap between germline ends came to 18 bases. CDR3 length: 14 residues. Written as DNA, the CDR3 is TGCAGTGCCAGCCGTCCAGGGGTAATCTACGAGCAGTACTTC. Translation: CSASRPGVIYEQYF.

This clonotype was detected a few times. The CDR3 DNA is TGTGCCAGCAGTTGGGGGGCGAGGTACGAGCAGTACTTC. Translating gives CASSWGARYEQYF. This chain joins TRBV28 and TRBJ2-7; D may correspond to TRBD1 or TRBD2 (6 bases each). CDR1 MDHEN and CDR2 SYDVKM come from the germline V gene. This CDR3 is 13 amino acids long. The V gene lost 4 bases and the J gene lost 4 bases, with 11 bases spanning the gap.

The chain links TRBV20-1 to TRBJ2-7; TRBD2 aligns across 16 bases. The V segment lost 6 bases and the J segment 7 bases; nucleotides outside the gene matches: 12. Germline loops: CDR1 DFQATT, CDR2 SNEGSKA (reference sequence). This CDR3 is built from 16 residues. CDR3: CSAPGTSGRAIGEQYF. CDR3 bases: TGCAGTGCCCCGGGGACTAGCGGGAGGGCAATAGGGGAGCAGTACTTC.

This sequence joins TRBV20-1 and TRBJ2-7, with TRBD2 matching over 10 bases. The V gene end was trimmed by 2 bases and the J gene end by 1 base; junction bases not matched to a gene: 11. CDR1 and CDR2 from the germline V gene are DFQATT and SNEGSKA (reference sequence). The CDR3 is 17 amino acids. CDR3 sequence reads: CSARPHRRTSGSYEQYF. As DNA, the CDR3 is TGCAGTGCTAGACCCCACCGCCGGACTAGCGGTTCCTACGAGCAGTACTTC.

The rearrangement uses TRBV5-1 and TRBJ2-2, with 10 nucleotides matching TRBD1. Per the germline V gene, CDR1 is SGHRS and CDR2 is YFSETQ. The CDR3 contains 16 residues. The ends lost 0 bases at V and 5 bases at J; junction bases unmatched: 4. The CDR3 is CASSLAGQGKTGELFF. The CDR3 bases are TGCGCCAGCAGCTTGGCGGGACAGGGGAAGACCGGGGAGCTGTTTTTT.